A selection of T cell receptor beta chains follows, all from one sample in a study of T-cell memory formation after mild COVID-19. MiXCR was run by TCRdb on the 5' RACE reads, yielding one entry per CDR3 protein. The sample lists hundreds of thousands of distinct CDR3 sequences, around 17% occurring once. Material for sequencing was PBMCs or a T cell subset sorted from them (not recorded which). The receptors come from an adult woman who had mild COVID-19 (a few samples of this study predate the infection). Cell type and time point are not known. Each CDR3 is given with its conserved first and last residue. Fields, in order: D gene, V gene, J gene, clone size, CDR3 DNA, CDR3 protein. A D gene is named only where the DNA matches it firmly. Clone size appears in some rows only: once, few, many, or a class for an expanded clone.

D: .
V: TRBV5-1
J: TRBJ2-3
size: .
DNA: TGCGCCAGCAGCTTGTCAGGCCCCGCACTCCCAGATACGCAGTATTTT
CDR3: CASSLSGPALPDTQYF

D: .
V: TRBV12-3/TRBV12-4
J: TRBJ1-3
size: few
DNA: TGTGCCAGCACTTTCGGATTCCCTGGAAACACCATATATTTT
CDR3: CASTFGFPGNTIYF

D: .
V: TRBV7-2
J: TRBJ1-4
size: .
DNA: TGTGCCAGCAGCTTTCGCCGGGGGAATGAAAAACTGTTTTTT
CDR3: CASSFRRGNEKLFF

D: TRBD1
V: TRBV2
J: TRBJ1-5
size: few
DNA: TGTGCCAGCAAGACAGGGGATGTTAATCAGCCCCAGCATTTT
CDR3: CASKTGDVNQPQHF

D: TRBD1
V: TRBV7-9
J: TRBJ1-4
size: few
DNA: TGTGCCAGCAGCTCCGGACAGGCCCCAAGGGAAAAACTGTTTTTT
CDR3: CASSSGQAPREKLFF

D: TRBD2
V: TRBV3-1
J: TRBJ2-4
size: many
DNA: TGTGCCAGCAGCCAACTTGGACTAGCGCAAAACATTCAGTACTTC
CDR3: CASSQLGLAQNIQYF

D: TRBD2
V: TRBV10-3
J: TRBJ2-3
size: few
DNA: TGTGCCATCAGTCAGCGGGGGGGCCAAGATACGCAGTATTTT
CDR3: CAISQRGGQDTQYF

D: .
V: TRBV7-9
J: TRBJ1-4
size: .
DNA: TGTGCCAGCAGTTCCGTAGGGGAAAAACTGTTTTTT
CDR3: CASSSVGEKLFF

D: TRBD2
V: TRBV28
J: TRBJ2-1
size: once
DNA: TGTGCCAGCAGTGGACTAGCGTCCTTCAAGAGCTCCTACAATGAGCAGTTCTTC
CDR3: CASSGLASFKSSYNEQFF

D: .
V: TRBV7-2
J: TRBJ1-2
size: .
DNA: TGTGCCAGCAGCTTAGACCCCCCGGGGGCGGTTTATGGCTACACCTTC
CDR3: CASSLDPPGAVYGYTF

D: TRBD2
V: TRBV9
J: TRBJ2-5
size: .
DNA: TGTGCCAGCAGCGTAAGGTGGGAGGGAGAGACCCAGTACTTC
CDR3: CASSVRWEGETQYF

D: .
V: TRBV4-1
J: TRBJ2-1
size: .
DNA: TGCGCCAGCAGCCAAGAGGAGCCAGCGGATGAGCAGTTCTTC
CDR3: CASSQEEPADEQFF

D: TRBD1
V: TRBV7-3
J: TRBJ2-4
size: .
DNA: TGTGCCAGCAGCCTCACCCCGACAGGGATCAAAAACATTCAGTACTTC
CDR3: CASSLTPTGIKNIQYF

D: .
V: TRBV14
J: TRBJ2-5
size: few
DNA: TGTGCCAGCAGCTTGCAGGGACTGGTAAAGACCCAGTACTTC
CDR3: CASSLQGLVKTQYF

D: .
V: TRBV6-5
J: TRBJ2-7
size: few
DNA: TGTGCCAGCATCAAGGCAGGCGGGGGCGCCTACGAGCAGTACTTC
CDR3: CASIKAGGGAYEQYF

D: .
V: TRBV12-3/TRBV12-4
J: TRBJ1-4
size: few
DNA: TGTGCCAGCAGACCTACAGGGGAAAAACTGTTTTTT
CDR3: CASRPTGEKLFF

D: TRBD1
V: TRBV7-9
J: TRBJ1-1
size: few
DNA: TGTGCCAGCAGCTACCGGGACAGCCAGAACACTGAAGCTTTCTTT
CDR3: CASSYRDSQNTEAFF

D: TRBD1
V: TRBV7-9
J: TRBJ1-4
size: few
DNA: TGTGCGACCTCCGAAGGGACAGCTAATGAAAAACTGTTTTTT
CDR3: CATSEGTANEKLFF

D: TRBD1
V: TRBV7-8
J: TRBJ1-1
size: .
DNA: TGTGCCAGCAGACAGGGGGGACAGGGAGAGCGAGCTTTCTTT
CDR3: CASRQGGQGERAFF

D: .
V: TRBV7-9
J: TRBJ2-1
size: few
DNA: TGTGCCAGCAGCTTGGGACGAAACCCTAGAGGAGGGTTCTTC
CDR3: CASSLGRNPRGGFF

D: TRBD2
V: TRBV7-3
J: TRBJ2-1
size: .
DNA: TGTGCCAGCAGCTTAAAGGGACTAGCGGGAGATAACAATGAGCAGTTCTTC
CDR3: CASSLKGLAGDNNEQFF

D: .
V: TRBV5-1
J: TRBJ1-1
size: many
DNA: TGCGCCAGCAGTTGGTCCGGGGGGCAAACTGAAGCTTTCTTT
CDR3: CASSWSGGQTEAFF

D: .
V: TRBV27
J: TRBJ2-3
size: .
DNA: TGTGCCAGCAGTTTATATGCAGGGACTGTGGGAGATACGCAGTATTTT
CDR3: CASSLYAGTVGDTQYF

D: TRBD1
V: TRBV5-6
J: TRBJ2-2
size: .
DNA: TGTGCCAGCAGCTCCGGGACAGGGGTTGGCGGGGAGCTGTTTTTT
CDR3: CASSSGTGVGGELFF

D: TRBD1
V: TRBV15
J: TRBJ2-7
size: .
DNA: TGTGCCACCAGGGACAGGGGCTCCTACGAGCAGTACTTC
CDR3: CATRDRGSYEQYF

D: TRBD2
V: TRBV5-1
J: TRBJ2-1
size: many
DNA: TGCGCCAGCAGCTCGGAACCCATTTCGGGAGGGAAAGGACGTGCGTTCTTC
CDR3: CASSSEPISGGKGRAFF

D: TRBD1
V: TRBV4-2
J: TRBJ2-6
size: few
DNA: TGTGCCAGCAGCCAAGATCGACAGGGAAACTCTGGGGCCAACGTCCTGACTTTC
CDR3: CASSQDRQGNSGANVLTF

D: TRBD1
V: TRBV20-1
J: TRBJ1-2
size: .
DNA: TGCAGTGCTAGAGATTATGGACAGGGGAACTATGGCTACACCTTC
CDR3: CSARDYGQGNYGYTF

D: .
V: TRBV7-9
J: TRBJ1-2
size: .
DNA: TGTGCCAGCAGCTTAAGAACGACAGGCGGGAACTATGGCTACACCTTC
CDR3: CASSLRTTGGNYGYTF

D: TRBD1
V: TRBV10-3
J: TRBJ1-2
size: .
DNA: TGTGCCAGCCGGGACAGCCAAATCTATGGCTACACCTTC
CDR3: CASRDSQIYGYTF

D: TRBD1
V: TRBV10-1
J: TRBJ2-7
size: .
DNA: TGCGCCAGCAGTATTACAGGGGGACCTCCCTACGAGCAGTACTTC
CDR3: CASSITGGPPYEQYF

D: TRBD2
V: TRBV5-1
J: TRBJ2-3
size: few
DNA: TGCGCCAGCAGCCGCGGGACTAGCGGGTCCGCAGATACGCAGTATTTT
CDR3: CASSRGTSGSADTQYF

D: TRBD1
V: TRBV19
J: TRBJ1-1
size: .
DNA: TGTGCCAGTAGTATCATTGGGACAGGGAACACTGAAGCTTTCTTT
CDR3: CASSIIGTGNTEAFF

D: TRBD1
V: TRBV12-3/TRBV12-4
J: TRBJ1-2
size: .
DNA: TGTGCCAGCAGTCCCGACAGGGGCGGGAAAGGCTACACCTTC
CDR3: CASSPDRGGKGYTF

D: TRBD1
V: TRBV4-1
J: TRBJ2-1
size: few
DNA: TGCGCCAGCAGCCTGGGTGATCGGACAGGTTCAAGTGAGCAGTTCTTC
CDR3: CASSLGDRTGSSEQFF

D: TRBD2
V: TRBV7-9
J: TRBJ2-3
size: .
DNA: TGTGCCAGCAGCTTCTCACTAGCGGGAGGGACGCAAAGACCCCCCTTT
CDR3: CASSFSLAGGTQRPPF

D: TRBD1
V: TRBV5-1
J: TRBJ2-7
size: many
DNA: TGCGCCAGCAGCTTGGACTATGGACAGGGAGGCGAGCAGTACTTC
CDR3: CASSLDYGQGGEQYF

D: TRBD2
V: TRBV5-1
J: TRBJ2-1
size: few
DNA: TGCGCCAGCACCGAGCGGGGCTCCAGCTCCTACAATGAGCAGTTCTTC
CDR3: CASTERGSSSYNEQFF

D: TRBD2
V: TRBV5-1
J: TRBJ2-1
size: few
DNA: TGCGCCAGCAGCGCACCCCCCGGTGGCGGGGGAAATGAGCAGTTCTTC
CDR3: CASSAPPGGGGNEQFF

D: .
V: TRBV7-9
J: TRBJ2-7
size: few
DNA: TGTGCCAGCAGCGTGCCTAAACAAGGATACTACGAGCAGTACTTC
CDR3: CASSVPKQGYYEQYF

D: .
V: TRBV14
J: TRBJ2-1
size: .
DNA: TGTGCCAGCAGCCAAGATTTCGGCGGGGTCGATGAGCAGTTCTTC
CDR3: CASSQDFGGVDEQFF

D: .
V: TRBV15
J: TRBJ1-1
size: .
DNA: TGTGCCACCAGCAGACGCGGGACCGGCCCGCGGCAAGCTTTCTTT
CDR3: CATSRRGTGPRQAFF

D: TRBD2
V: TRBV12-3/TRBV12-4
J: TRBJ2-4
size: many
DNA: TGTGCCAGCAGTTTCGGGAGGGGAAACAAAAACATTCAGTACTTC
CDR3: CASSFGRGNKNIQYF

D: .
V: TRBV7-2
J: TRBJ2-7
size: few
DNA: TGTGCCAGCAGCTTAGGGGTGGGAAGAGGGAGCGAGCAGTACTTC
CDR3: CASSLGVGRGSEQYF

D: .
V: TRBV7-9
J: TRBJ2-4
size: .
DNA: TGTGCCAGCAGCTTAGAATGGGTATCGCCCGATTCGGTCAAAAACATTCAGTACTTC
CDR3: CASSLEWVSPDSVKNIQYF

D: .
V: TRBV24-1
J: TRBJ2-2
size: .
DNA: TGTGCCACCAGTGATTTCAAGGGGAGGGAGCTGTTTTTT
CDR3: CATSDFKGRELFF

D: .
V: TRBV4-2
J: TRBJ2-7
size: .
DNA: TGTGCCAGCAGCCAAGGGCAACAGATCTACGAGCAGTACTTC
CDR3: CASSQGQQIYEQYF